This entry is about one TCR beta chain. What it binds is not known. The assay was immunoSEQ multiplex PCR, and TCRdb's table has in-frame clones only and misses some. Here the sample spans about 1.5 million clones, approximately 97% being singletons. This entry is derived from a study of shared clonotypes between healthy human individuals. Study context: The donors, a couple of women and three men, were aged 18 to 49. Per-donor plates numbered three CD4 naive, three CD4 memory, two CD8 naive and one CD8 memory. General study results and limits: The study found lower generation probabilities in non-shared clonotypes than in those shared by all four donors. Richness estimates generally favored naive over memory subsets.

Germline CDR1 is SGHNT and CDR2 is YENEEA. CDR3 size: 14 residues. The V gene lost 4 bases and the J gene lost 1 base, with 10 bases spanning the gap. The chain uses TRBV11-3 and TRBJ1-2, with a tentative D call TRBD1 (5 bases). The source material was naive CD4+ T cells sorted from blood. The subset here: CD45RA+ positively selected. The receptor was derived from a man aged 25-45 years in good health. The CDR3 bases are TGTGCCAGCAGCTGGGACGGTTTTAACTATGGCTACACCTTC. Translating gives CASSWDGFNYGYTF.